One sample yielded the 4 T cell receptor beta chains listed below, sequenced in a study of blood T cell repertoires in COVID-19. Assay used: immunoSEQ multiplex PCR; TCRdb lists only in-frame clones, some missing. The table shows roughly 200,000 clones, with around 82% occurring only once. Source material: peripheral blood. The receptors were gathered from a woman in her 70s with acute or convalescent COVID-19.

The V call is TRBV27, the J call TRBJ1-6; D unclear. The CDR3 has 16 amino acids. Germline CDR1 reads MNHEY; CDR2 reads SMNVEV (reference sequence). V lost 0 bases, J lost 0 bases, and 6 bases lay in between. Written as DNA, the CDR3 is TGTGCCAGCAGTTTATCGATGAGCTCCTATAATTCACCCCTCCACTTT. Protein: CASSLSMSSYNSPLHF.

CDR3 nucleotides: TGTGCCAGCAGTCGGGACAGGTACAATGAGCAGTTCTTC. Protein: CASSRDRYNEQFF. This chain links TRBV6-5 with TRBJ2-1, with TRBD1 identical over 8 bases. Per germline, CDR1 MNHEY and CDR2 SVGAGI. V trimming: 5 bases; J trimming: 4 bases; junction bases outside the gene matches: 1. The CDR3 consists of 13 residues.

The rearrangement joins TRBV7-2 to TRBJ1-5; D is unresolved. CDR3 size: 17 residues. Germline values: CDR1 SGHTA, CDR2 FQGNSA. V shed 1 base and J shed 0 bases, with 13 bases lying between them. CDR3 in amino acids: CASSLGERSYSNQPQHF. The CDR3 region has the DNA TGTGCCAGCAGCTTAGGGGAGAGGTCCTATAGCAATCAGCCCCAGCATTTT.

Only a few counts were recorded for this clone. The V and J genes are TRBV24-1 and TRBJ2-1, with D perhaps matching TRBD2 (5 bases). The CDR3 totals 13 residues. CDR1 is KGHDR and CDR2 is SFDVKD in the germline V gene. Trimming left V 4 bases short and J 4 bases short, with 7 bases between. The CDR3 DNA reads TGTGCCACCAGTGAAAGCGGTTACAATGAGCAGTTCTTC. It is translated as CATSESGYNEQFF.